A single sample is the source of the 9 T cell receptor beta chains below, sequenced in a study of CD8 T cells in Susac syndrome. A quantity of roughly 0.5 to 1 ug RNA underwent reverse transcription using random hexamers. Using its own MiXCR run on the immunoSEQ multiplex PCR reads, TCRdb lists one record per CDR3 protein. The data hold more than 100,000 distinct CDR3 sequences, with over 90% observed a single time. Sequenced: CD8+ T cells from PBMCs. These receptors were taken from a human donor with Susac syndrome.

This chain links TRBV9 with TRBJ2-3, with 8 positions matching TRBD1. V was pared by 2 bases and J by 1 base, with 6 bases of the junction left unmatched. The CDR3 loop spans 16 amino acids. Germline lookup yields CDR1 SGDLS and CDR2 YYNGEE. For the CDR3, the DNA is TGTGCCAGCAGCGTTTCTCAGGGGGCGGGCACAGATACGCAGTATTTT. Its translation: CASSVSQGAGTDTQYF.

The V gene is TRBV20-1, the J gene TRBJ1-1; unclear D gene. The CDR3 runs 14 residues. Germline V gene data show CDR1 as DFQATT and CDR2 as SNEGSKA (reference sequence). V was pared by 4 bases and J by 3 bases, with 15 bases between. The CDR3, as DNA: TGCAGTGCTACCCGACCCGGTGGGGACACTGAAGCTTTCTTT. Amino acids: CSATRPGGDTEAFF.

The rearrangement joins TRBV4-1 to TRBJ1-4; 9 positions agree with TRBD1. The germline V gene encodes CDR1 MGHRA and CDR2 YSYEKL. V shed 1 base, J shed 8 bases, and the junction held 8 bases outside the gene matches. This CDR3 has 16 residues. The CDR3 here is CASSQARDREQEKLFF. For the CDR3, the DNA is TGCGCCAGCAGCCAAGCCCGGGACAGGGAACAAGAAAAACTGTTTTTT.

The rearrangement uses TRBV29-1 and TRBJ1-1; D remains ambiguous. V lost 6 bases and J 1 base, leaving 6 bases between the germline ends. CDR3 length: 11 amino acids. Germline CDR1 is SQVTM and CDR2 is ANQGSEA. The CDR3 spells CSVDENTEAFF. The CDR3 DNA sequence: TGCAGCGTAGACGAGAACACTGAAGCTTTCTTT.

This clonotype was seen a single time. V usage is TRBV6-2 or TRBV6-3 and J usage is TRBJ1-1; D is ambiguous. V was pared by 2 bases and J by 9 bases, with 13 bases between. The CDR3 has 13 amino acids. Germline V CDR1 and CDR2: MNHEY, SVGEGT. The CDR3 nucleotides are TGTGCCAGCAGTTACATTTCGAACAGCCAAGCTTTCTTT. Translation: CASSYISNSQAFF.

This clonotype was recorded only once. The genes are TRBV25-1 and TRBJ1-6, with no clear D. Trimming removed 7 bases at V and 8 bases at J, with 9 bases between. The CDR3 runs to 12 residues. Germline CDR1 and CDR2: MGHDK and SYGVNS. As DNA, the CDR3 is TGTGCCAGCAAGGGTTGGGATTCACCCCTCCACTTT. As protein: CASKGWDSPLHF.

This clonotype appeared a few times. The genes are TRBV6-2 or TRBV6-3 and TRBJ2-1; the match to TRBD2 covers 8 bases. The CDR3 runs to 16 residues. Germline V gene data show CDR1 as MNHEY and CDR2 as SVGEGT. After removal of 4 bases from V and 0 bases from J, the junction contained 5 bases not matched to a gene. CDR3 nucleotide sequence: TGTGCCAGCAGTTCCAAGCGGGGGAGCTCCTACAATGAGCAGTTCTTC. This translates into CASSSKRGSSYNEQFF.

This sequence joins TRBV7-9 and TRBJ2-3, with a tentative D call TRBD1 (6 bases). Germline values: CDR1 SEHNR, CDR2 FQNEAQ (reference sequence). The V and J ends lost 4 bases and 2 bases respectively, with 19 bases between them. The CDR3 loop spans 17 amino acids. CDR3: CASSSTSGGYLTDTQYF. CDR3 nucleotides: TGTGCCAGCAGCTCCACGAGTGGGGGCTACCTCACAGATACGCAGTATTTT.

V and J are TRBV5-4 and TRBJ2-7; tentatively, D is TRBD2 (6 bases). V shed 3 bases and J shed 7 bases, with 14 bases lying between them. CDR3 length: 13 residues. Germline-derived CDR1 and CDR2 are SGHNT and YYREEE (reference sequence). CDR3 protein: CASSSGLPREQYF. The CDR3 coding sequence is TGTGCCAGCAGCTCGGGACTGCCGCGGGAGCAGTACTTC. Using reference TRBV5-4 and TRBJ2-7 for the parts outside the CDR3, the full variable domain is ETGVTQSPTHLIKTRGQQVTLRCSSQSGHNTVSWYQQALGQGPQFIFQYYREEENGRGNFPPRFSGLQFPNYSSELNVNALELDDSALYLCASSSGLPREQYFGPGTRLTVT.